This entry lists 7 T cell receptor beta chains sequenced from one sample in a study of blood T cell repertoires in COVID-19. Libraries were prepared by immunoSEQ multiplex PCR; TCRdb keeps only in-frame clonotypes and omits some of them. Of tens of thousands of clones in the sample, 83% were seen once. Sequencing used peripheral blood. The receptors were sampled from a man aged 45 to 65 with COVID-19, enrolled during active disease.

The rearrangement joins TRBV6-2 or TRBV6-3 to TRBJ2-7; 7 bases fit TRBD1. V trimming: 0 bases; J trimming: 0 bases; junction bases outside the gene matches: 5. The CDR3 covers 16 residues. Per germline, CDR1 MNHEY and CDR2 SVGEGT. The CDR3 sequence: CASSYSIGTASYEQYF. The DNA for the CDR3 is TGTGCCAGCAGTTACTCAATAGGGACAGCCTCCTACGAGCAGTACTTC.

V is TRBV3-1 (or the pseudogene TRBV3-2) and J is TRBJ1-1; 8 nucleotides agree with TRBD1. CDR3 size: 13 residues. Germline CDR1 and CDR2: LGHDT and YNNKEL (reference sequence). The ends lost 5 bases at V and 10 bases at J; junction bases unmatched: 9. The CDR3 nucleotides are TGTGCCAGCAGCTCCACAGGGGGTCGGGGAGCTTTCTTT. Protein: CASSSTGGRGAFF.

J is TRBJ1-1 and V is TRBV9; D not resolved. In germline, CDR1 is SGDLS, CDR2 YYNGEE. The CDR3 spans 13 residues. V dropped 7 bases and J dropped 0 bases, with 10 bases sitting between them. The CDR3 region is CASGTDMNTEAFF. In DNA, the CDR3 is TGTGCCAGCGGCACAGACATGAACACTGAAGCTTTCTTT.

The chain joins TRBV6-2 or TRBV6-3 to TRBJ1-5; a weak D match, TRBD1 (5 bases). Trimming cost V 6 bases and J 6 bases, with 18 bases left between them. The CDR3 contains 15 residues. Germline-derived CDR1 and CDR2 are MNHEY and SVGEGT. In DNA, the CDR3 is TGTGCCAGCAGCTATCAGCAAGGGGTGGTTCAGCCCCAGCATTTT. Amino acids: CASSYQQGVVQPQHF.

This clone was picked up a small number of times. This chain connects TRBV28 to TRBJ1-1; D is unresolved. CDR3 length equals 13 residues. In germline, CDR1 is MDHEN, CDR2 SYDVKM. Trimming took off 9 bases at V and 1 base at J, with 12 bases between the two ends. DNA for the CDR3: TGTGCCAGTGGTGGGCCATCGAACACTGAAGCTTTCTTT. Its protein is CASGGPSNTEAFF.

The genes are TRBV3-1 (or the pseudogene TRBV3-2) and TRBJ1-6, with 7 bases matching TRBD1. Germline values: CDR1 LGHDT, CDR2 YNNKEL (reference sequence). Trimming at V came to 5 bases and at J to 7 bases, leaving 5 bases not matched to a gene. CDR3 length: 14 amino acids. CDR3 nucleotides: TGTGCCAGCAGCGCGGGACAGAGAAATTCACCCCTCCACTTT. Protein: CASSAGQRNSPLHF.

The rearrangement uses TRBV21-1 and TRBJ2-7; TRBD2, as called in the table, went unchecked against the DNA. TRBV21-1 has pseudogene status. The CDR3 consists of 16 residues. CDR3 bases: TGTGCCAGCAGCGTCAGGGACCGGGACTTCTACTACGAGCAGTACTTC. It yields the protein CASSVRDRDFYYEQYF.